The present T cell receptor (beta chain) was sequenced within a study of high-grade serous ovarian cancer treatment subgroups. Overall study: On average, around 15,000 reads and 6,000 to 7,500 unique TCR beta rearrangements were obtained per sample.

Method: immunoSEQ multiplex PCR; TCRdb's copy keeps in-frame clones and lacks some. The table shows about 8,000 clones, with about 64% occurring only once. The V end lost 5 bases, the J end lost 8 bases, and 21 bases lay between the germline ends. CDR3 length: 16 residues. In germline, CDR1 is MDHEN, CDR2 SYDVKM. As for this clone: Its specificity is not known.

Tumor tissue was taken before any definitive surgery or chemotherapy was given. Findings of the study overall: CDR1 and CDR2 were left unanalyzed; analyses focused on CDR3. Different patients shared almost no repertoire; same-patient tumors shared 0.11 to 0.79. TCR relatedness rose with neoantigen level and trended with mutation load.

The receptor was isolated from a human donor with high-grade serous ovarian cancer. The rearrangement joins TRBV28 to TRBJ1-4; D possibly corresponds to TRBD1 (5 bases). The sequencing sample was made of tumor tissue. CDR3: CASSLFRELSWEKLFF. CDR3 nucleotides: TGTGCCAGCAGTCTCTTCAGGGAGTTGTCTTGGGAAAAACTGTTTTTT.